Listed below are T cell receptor delta chains from one sample, sequenced in a study of gamma-delta T cells after stem cell transplantation. TCRdb fed the RT-PCR reads to CATT. The profile shows roughly 15,000 delta-chain clones, around 33% of them singletons. The specimen was gamma-delta T cells. The receptors stem from a human donor. It is not recorded whose cells these are; they may come from a transplant donor. Each CDR3 is given without its conserved first and last residue.

J,V,CDR3
TRDJ1,TRDV1,ALGGLGKNLVGCGTDKLI
TRDJ1,TRDV3,AFADCPTKKLI
TRDJ1,TRDV1,ALGELARNLGDNKASGKDKLI
TRDJ1,TRDV1,ALGERLRGDKLI
TRDJ3,TRDV3,AFSLWISTWDTRQMF
TRDJ1,TRDV1,ALKPKGDCWGPYTDKLI
TRDJ3,TRDV2,ACDTGGYLSWDTRQMF
TRDJ1,TRDV1,ALGEREHPGGFLTDKLI
TRDJ1,TRDV1,ALGKGPGDTADKLI
TRDJ3,TRAV29/DV5,AASRLPTRTPCSWDTRQMF
TRDJ1,TRDV3,AFKDPLLGDKLI
TRDJ3,TRDV1,ALGELGRPYWGTPPSWDTRQMF
TRDJ3,TRDV2,ACDASSYGGLGDTKRRSSWDTRQMF
TRDJ3,TRDV2,ACDTVLGDSWDTRQMF
TRDJ3,TRDV2,ACGTGGGYGDTRQMF
TRDJ1,TRDV1,ALGESTSTGGFFTDKLI